Below, 21 T cell receptor beta chains from the same sample are listed, as sequenced in a study of blood T cell repertoires in COVID-19. Produced via immunoSEQ multiplex PCR; TCRdb's table is partial and in-frame only. The sample has fewer than 100,000 clones; about 85% are singletons. Material for sequencing was peripheral blood. These receptors all stem from a man in his 60s with acute or convalescent COVID-19.

The rearrangement links TRBV4-1 to TRBJ2-4; TRBD2 aligns across 16 bases. This CDR3 contains 16 residues. Germline lookup yields CDR1 MGHRA and CDR2 YSYEKL. V lost 3 bases to trimming and J lost 8 bases; unmatched junction nucleotides: 4. The CDR3 here is CASSQLGTSGRDIQYF. Here the CDR3 DNA reads TGCGCCAGCAGCCAGCTGGGGACTAGCGGGAGGGACATTCAGTACTTC.

The chain couples TRBV4-2 to TRBJ2-5, with a weak D call TRBD2 (5 bases). Trimming left V 0 bases short and J 5 bases short, with 10 bases between. The V gene's germline CDR1 is LGHNA and CDR2 YNFKEQ. This CDR3 comprises 14 residues. The CDR3 sequence: CASSQERVGETQYF. Here the CDR3 DNA reads TGTGCCAGCAGCCAAGAGAGGGTGGGTGAGACCCAGTACTTC.

The rearrangement links TRBV30 to TRBJ2-1, with a possible D match to TRBD2 (6 bases). The V gene's germline CDR1 is GTSNPN and CDR2 SVGIG (reference sequence). The CDR3 consists of 15 residues. The V end was cut by 3 bases, the J end by 8 bases, with 20 bases between. CDR3 nucleotides: TGTGCCTGGAGAGATGGGGACTGGTCAAGGCATGAGCAGTTCTTC. Its translation is CAWRDGDWSRHEQFF.

The V call is TRBV3-1 (or the pseudogene TRBV3-2), the J call TRBJ2-1; 13 bases map to TRBD2. Germline V gene data show CDR1 as LGHDT and CDR2 as YNNKEL (reference sequence). The CDR3 sequence is 15 residues long. V shed 1 base and J 6 bases; nucleotides not matched to a gene: 0. The CDR3 is CASSQGTSGSNEQFF. CDR3 DNA: TGTGCCAGCAGCCAAGGGACTAGCGGGAGCAATGAGCAGTTCTTC.

The rearrangement links TRBV30 to TRBJ1-3, with TRBD1 as a possible D gene (5 bases). Germline CDR1 GTSNPN, CDR2 SVGIG (reference sequence). Deletions cut 3 bases from V and 4 bases from J, with 10 bases between. The CDR3 runs to 13 residues. The CDR3 loop reads CAWRVKGGNTIYF. As DNA, the CDR3 is TGTGCCTGGAGGGTAAAGGGGGGAAACACCATATATTTT.

V gene TRBV4-1 combines with J gene TRBJ2-7; 9 bases map to TRBD2. There are 15 residues in the CDR3. Germline V gene lookup returns CDR1 MGHRA and CDR2 YSYEKL. J was trimmed by 0 bases and V by 2 bases; bases with no gene match: 2. CDR3 in amino acids: CASSQLAGFSYEQYF. DNA for the CDR3: TGCGCCAGCAGCCAACTAGCGGGGTTCTCCTACGAGCAGTACTTC.

This chain links TRBV5-4 with TRBJ2-7; 7 bases map to TRBD1. In germline, CDR1 is SGHNT, CDR2 YYREEE (reference sequence). This CDR3 has 16 residues. V shed 0 bases, J shed 6 bases, and the junction held 12 bases outside the gene matches. The DNA of the CDR3 is TGTGCCAGCAGCTTGGCCGATTACGAGGGGGCCCTCGAGCAGTACTTC. The encoded protein is CASSLADYEGALEQYF.

This chain uses TRBV2 with TRBJ1-2, with D possibly TRBD1 on 6 matching bases. CDR1 and CDR2 (germline): SNHLY, FYNNEI. The CDR3 length is 14 residues. V lost 6 bases and J 0 bases, leaving 11 bases between the germline ends. The CDR3 loop reads CASRGNRANYGYTF. CDR3 nucleotide sequence: TGTGCCAGCAGGGGTAACAGGGCTAACTATGGCTACACCTTC.

The V gene is TRBV7-9, the J gene TRBJ2-7; D might be TRBD2 (5 bases). This CDR3 is built from 14 residues. Germline V gene sequence: CDR1 SEHNR, CDR2 FQNEAQ (reference sequence). V was clipped by 3 bases and J by 0 bases, with 9 bases between them. CDR3 sequence (DNA): TGTGCCAGCAGCTTCCGGGGAATCTCCTACGAGCAGTACTTC. This gives the protein CASSFRGISYEQYF.

This chain connects TRBV5-1 to TRBJ2-7; D possibly corresponds to TRBD1 (6 bases). V gave up 4 bases and J gave up 2 bases, with 13 bases separating them. CDR1 and CDR2 (germline): SGHRS, YFSETQ. CDR3 length: 14 amino acids. CDR3 sequence (DNA): TGCGCCAGCAGCGGAACCGGGACAACCTACGAGCAGTACTTC. This sequence encodes CASSGTGTTYEQYF.

The V call is TRBV3-1 (or the pseudogene TRBV3-2), the J call TRBJ1-1; a possible D gene is TRBD1 (5 bases). Germline loops: CDR1 LGHDT, CDR2 YNNKEL (reference sequence). The V and J ends lost 4 bases and 3 bases respectively, with 15 bases between them. CDR3 size: 15 residues. The CDR3 DNA reads as TGTGCCAGCAGCCCCACTCCAGGGAGGCACACTGAAGCTTTCTTT. Its protein product is CASSPTPGRHTEAFF.

The CDR3: CAWSVPGKNEKLFF. The CDR3 nucleotides read TGTGCCTGGAGTGTACCGGGGAAGAATGAAAAACTGTTTTTT. V usage is TRBV30 and J usage is TRBJ1-4; D ambiguous. The CDR3 totals 14 residues. The V gene lost 0 bases and the J gene lost 5 bases, with 10 bases spanning the gap. Germline V gene sequence: CDR1 GTSNPN, CDR2 SVGIG (reference sequence).

The chain couples TRBV7-9 to TRBJ2-1; TRBD1 matches at 9 bases. Germline V gene data show CDR1 as SEHNR and CDR2 as FQNEAQ (reference sequence). The J segment lost 4 bases and the V segment lost 2 bases, leaving 6 bases of the junction unmatched. This CDR3 contains 16 residues. The CDR3 loop is CASSLSGTGFYNEQFF. As DNA, the CDR3 is TGTGCCAGCAGCTTAAGCGGGACAGGGTTTTACAATGAGCAGTTCTTC.

CDR3: CASSGGGGGSPLHF. The CDR3 DNA reads TGTGCCAGCAGCGGCGGGGGAGGAGGTTCACCCCTCCACTTT. The chain employs TRBV7-8 and TRBJ1-6; tentatively, D is TRBD1 (5 bases). V lost 5 bases, J lost 9 bases, and 14 bases lay in between. The CDR3 runs to 14 residues. Germline V lookup: CDR1 SGHVS, CDR2 FQNEAQ.

This chain joins TRBV6-1 and TRBJ2-7; no firm D call. Deletions cut 1 base from V and 3 bases from J, with 22 bases between. The length of the CDR3 is 18 residues. Germline values: CDR1 MNHNS, CDR2 SASEGT. The CDR3 bases are TGTGCCAGCAGTGAAGGATGGGCAAACCTACTCGCCGACTACGAGCAGTACTTC. The encoded protein is CASSEGWANLLADYEQYF.

The gene calls are TRBV20-1 and TRBJ1-2; D possibly corresponds to TRBD1 (5 bases). V lost 3 bases and J lost 1, with 12 bases in between. CDR3 length: 14 amino acids. CDR1 DFQATT and CDR2 SNEGSKA come from the germline V gene (reference sequence). CDR3 loop: CSASLGGFNYGYTF. The CDR3, as DNA: TGCAGTGCTAGTCTGGGGGGATTTAACTATGGCTACACCTTC.

The chain recombines TRBV19 with TRBJ1-4; 9 bases are a match to TRBD1. The ends lost 7 bases at V and 4 bases at J; junction bases unmatched: 4. Germline V lookup: CDR1 LNHDA, CDR2 SQIVND (reference sequence). This CDR3 has 14 amino acids. CDR3 sequence: CASTSDRGNEKLFF. The DNA of the CDR3 is TGTGCCAGTACCTCGGACAGGGGTAATGAAAAACTGTTTTTT. Looking up the rest from reference TRBV19 and TRBJ1-4 gives the full variable domain: DGGITQSPKYLFRKEGQNVTLSCEQNLNHDAMYWYRQDPGQGLRLIYYSQIVNDFQKGDIAEGYSVSREKKESFPLTVTSAQKNPTAFYLCASTSDRGNEKLFFGSGTQLSVL.

The chain couples TRBV15 to TRBJ1-2; D is possibly TRBD1 (5 bases). Between the trimmed V and J ends, which lost 0 bases and 5 bases, there was a span of 13 bases. The length of the CDR3 is 15 residues. Germline loops: CDR1 LNHNV, CDR2 YYDKDF (reference sequence). CDR3 coding DNA: TGTGCCACCAGCAGAGATCCCCGGGACTTATATGGCTACACCTTC. This translates into CATSRDPRDLYGYTF.

The rearrangement joins TRBV19 to TRBJ2-7; 8 bases match TRBD2. V shed 11 bases, J shed 7 bases, and the junction held 19 bases outside the gene matches. From germline, CDR1 is LNHDA and CDR2 SQIVND (reference sequence). The CDR3 is 15 amino acids. The CDR3 sequence is CAAGGGGGTLREQYF. CDR3 in DNA: TGTGCCGCCGGAGGTGGCGGGGGGACATTACGTGAGCAGTACTTC.

J is TRBJ1-2 and V is TRBV7-2, with 8 bases that match TRBD1. V gave up 2 bases and J gave up 4 bases; unmatched junction bases: 3. CDR1 and CDR2 (germline): SGHTA, FQGNSA. The CDR3 runs to 14 residues. The DNA for the CDR3 is TGTGCCAGCAGCTTACCGGGGACAGGCTATGGCTACACCTTC. This sequence encodes CASSLPGTGYGYTF.

The chain joins TRBV27 to TRBJ1-1; maybe TRBD1 (5 bases). This CDR3 has 14 residues. Between the trimmed V and J ends, which lost 1 base and 5 bases, there was a span of 11 bases. From germline, CDR1 is MNHEY and CDR2 SMNVEV (reference sequence). CDR3 nucleotide sequence: TGTGCCAGCAGTTTATTCGGGGGGAGGACTGAAGCTTTCTTT. Residues: CASSLFGGRTEAFF.